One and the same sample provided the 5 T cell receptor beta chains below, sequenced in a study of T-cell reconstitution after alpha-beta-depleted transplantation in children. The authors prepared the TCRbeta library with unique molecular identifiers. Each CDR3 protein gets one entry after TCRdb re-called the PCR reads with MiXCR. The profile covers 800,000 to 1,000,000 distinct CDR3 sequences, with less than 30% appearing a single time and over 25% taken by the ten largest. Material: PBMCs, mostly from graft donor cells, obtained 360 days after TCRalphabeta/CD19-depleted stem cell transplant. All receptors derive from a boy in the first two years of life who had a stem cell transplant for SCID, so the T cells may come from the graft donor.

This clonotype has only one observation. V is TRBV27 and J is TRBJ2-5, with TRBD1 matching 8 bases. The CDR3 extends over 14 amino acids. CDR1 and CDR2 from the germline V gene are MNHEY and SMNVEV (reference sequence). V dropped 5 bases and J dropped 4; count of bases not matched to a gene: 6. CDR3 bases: TGTGCCAGCAGTCCGAGGACAGGGACAGAGACCCAGTACTTC. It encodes CASSPRTGTETQYF.

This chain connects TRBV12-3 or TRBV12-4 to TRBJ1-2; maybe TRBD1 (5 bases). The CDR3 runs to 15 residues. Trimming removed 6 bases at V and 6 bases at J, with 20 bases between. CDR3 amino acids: CASSLVGRAVNGYTF. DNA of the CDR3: TGTGCCAGCAGCCTTGTAGGCAGGGCAGTAAATGGCTACACCTTC.

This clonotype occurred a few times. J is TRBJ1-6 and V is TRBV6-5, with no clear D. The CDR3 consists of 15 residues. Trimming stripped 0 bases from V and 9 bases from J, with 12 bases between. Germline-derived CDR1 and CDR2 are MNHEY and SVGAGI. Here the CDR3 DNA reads TGTGCCAGCAGTTACTCCCCCAAAATGGGTTCACCCCTCCACTTT. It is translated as CASSYSPKMGSPLHF.

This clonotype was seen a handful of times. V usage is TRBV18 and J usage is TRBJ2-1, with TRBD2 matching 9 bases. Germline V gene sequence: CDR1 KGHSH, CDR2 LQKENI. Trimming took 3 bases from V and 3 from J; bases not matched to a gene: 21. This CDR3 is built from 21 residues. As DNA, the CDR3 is TGTGCCAGCTCACCCAACTGGTTTTTGCGGGGGGGCCAGGAGGTCTACAATGAGCAGTTCTTC. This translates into CASSPNWFLRGGQEVYNEQFF.

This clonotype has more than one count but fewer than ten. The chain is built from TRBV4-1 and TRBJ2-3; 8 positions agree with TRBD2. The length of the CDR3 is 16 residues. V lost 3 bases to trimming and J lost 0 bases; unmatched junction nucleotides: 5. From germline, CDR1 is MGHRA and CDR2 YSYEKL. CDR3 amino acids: CASSHRAGASTDTQYF. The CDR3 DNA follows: TGCGCCAGCAGCCATCGAGCGGGAGCTAGCACAGATACGCAGTATTTT.